This TCR beta chain emerged from a study of blood T cell repertoires in COVID-19 (dated by TCRdb to 2018 to 2020). With regard to the full study: The collaborator samples originated in the United States, Italy and Spain and spanned the acute and convalescent phases of COVID-19. The prospective study material was composed of cDNA or gDNA derived from T cells, B-cell-depleted T cells, or PBMCs. The dataset comprised deeply sampled blood TCRbeta repertoires from subjects exposed to, actively infected with, or recovered from COVID-19. The repertoires were released in a freely available public database intended as a resource for research on the immune response to SARS-CoV-2. Samples came from the ongoing ImmuneRACE study (first 160 participants) plus 1,254 subjects from 6 global collaborators. A de-identified subject ID, COVID-19 status, age in years and sex were almost always included in the sample metadata. HLA class I and class II types, where available, came from metadata supplied by the sample provider rather than from assay-based typing. What the study reported, not specific to this receptor: The amount of clinical and demographic metadata varied by source and participant and was provided uncurated.

Participants in the prospective study were enrolled through a virtual design, were aged 18 to 89 years, and lived in roughly 26 United States geographic areas. To assign participants to cohorts, the prospective study relied on clinical history that participants themselves reported in a screening survey and a study questionnaire. Each participant in the prospective study had whole blood, serum and a nasopharyngeal or oropharyngeal swab collected by mobile phlebotomists. Prospective study participants could optionally give additional blood draws and questionnaires over an approximately two-month period. Before DNA extraction, prospective study blood samples were shipped either frozen or at room temperature. CDR1 and CDR2 were assigned from the germline V gene as MGHRA and YSYEKL. Including the terminal cysteine and phenylalanine, the CDR3 comprises 15 residues. Only CDR3 DNA is held: 45 bases, read in frame from base 1. V sheds 4 bases and J sheds 2 bases, leaving 13 bases between their ends.

The immunoSEQ Assay, a bias-controlled multiplex PCR, was used to amplify TCRbeta CDR3 regions from genomic DNA. As for how the authors treated the data: Within the assay, amplification of reference gene primers was used to estimate how many nucleated cells each sample contained. To quantify the absolute abundance of each unique TCRbeta CDR3 rearrangement, sequence reads were collapsed and filtered. For each sample, productive Simpson clonality was calculated as the square root of Simpson's diversity index over productive rearrangements. Entries here come from immuneACCESS through TCRdb and include only in-frame sequences with V and J called. Some clones fail to appear in such tables; in the studies checked, an unresolved V gene covers under half of the shortfall, and the cause of the remainder is unknown. For V, J and clone size, that table is used; D and trimming come from the DNA. Across this sample there are around 250,000 clones, with about 87% seen only once. The ten largest clonotypes hold approximately 4% of the sample.

This clone was detected only once. This clone's antigen is unknown. No clone much larger than this one lies a single base away; base qualities are absent. Here the chain combines TRBV4-1 and TRBJ2-3; the D segment cannot be called with confidence. The origin of this receptor is a woman younger than 45 with acute COVID-19. The sample taken for sequencing was PBMCs or T cells enriched from blood (not recorded which). CDR3 loop: CASSPLVGATDTQYF. The nucleotide sequence reads as follows: TGCGCCAGCAGCCCCCTGGTCGGAGCCACAGATACGCAGTATTTT.